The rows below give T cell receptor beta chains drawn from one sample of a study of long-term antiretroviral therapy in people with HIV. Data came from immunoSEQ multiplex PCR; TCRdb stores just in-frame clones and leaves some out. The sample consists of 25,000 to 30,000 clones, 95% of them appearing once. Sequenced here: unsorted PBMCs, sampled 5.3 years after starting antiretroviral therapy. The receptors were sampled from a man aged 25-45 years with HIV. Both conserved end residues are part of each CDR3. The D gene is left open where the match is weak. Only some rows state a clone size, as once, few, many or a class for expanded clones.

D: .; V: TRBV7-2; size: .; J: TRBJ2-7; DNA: TGTGCCAGCAGCTTAGTTGGGGGACTCGTTCTCTACGAGCAGTACTTC; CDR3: CASSLVGGLVLYEQYF
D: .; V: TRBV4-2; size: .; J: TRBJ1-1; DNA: TGTGCCAGCAGCCTCTATGGTGGGGATGGCACTGAAGCTTTCTTT; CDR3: CASSLYGGDGTEAFF
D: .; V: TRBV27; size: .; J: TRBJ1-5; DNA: TGTGCCAGCAGTTTTTCGCCAGGCAATCAGCCCCAGCATTTT; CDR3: CASSFSPGNQPQHF
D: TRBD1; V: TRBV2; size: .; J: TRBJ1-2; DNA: TGTGCCAGCACTCCAGGGGGCGTTGATGGCTACACCTTC; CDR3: CASTPGGVDGYTF
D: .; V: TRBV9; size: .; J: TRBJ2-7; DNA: TGTGCCAGCAGCACCACAACTGGGGCAGGGGAAGGAAACGAGCAGTACTTC; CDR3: CASSTTTGAGEGNEQYF
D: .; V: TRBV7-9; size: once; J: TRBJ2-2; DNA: TGTGCCAGCAGCTTAGGGGGGGACACCGGGGAGCTGTTTTTT; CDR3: CASSLGGDTGELFF
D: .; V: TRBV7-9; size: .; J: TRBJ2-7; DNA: TGTGCCAGCAGCTCTGACTCGGACGAGTGGTCCTACGAGCAGTACTTC; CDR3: CASSSDSDEWSYEQYF
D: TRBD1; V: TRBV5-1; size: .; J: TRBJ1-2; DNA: TGCGCCAGCAGCTTATCCCCGACAGGGACGAATGGCTACACCTTC; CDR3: CASSLSPTGTNGYTF
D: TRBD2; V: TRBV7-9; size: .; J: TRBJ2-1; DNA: TGTGCCAGCAGCTTAAGGGCGGGAGCGGACAATGAGCAGTTCTTC; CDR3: CASSLRAGADNEQFF
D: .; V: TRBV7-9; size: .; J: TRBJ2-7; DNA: TGTGCCAGCAGCCCGACCCTCGGGGCGGGCTACGAGCAGTACTTC; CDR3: CASSPTLGAGYEQYF
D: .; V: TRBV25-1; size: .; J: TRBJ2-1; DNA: TGTGCCAGCGGGGACCCCTACAATGAGCAGTTCTTC; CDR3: CASGDPYNEQFF
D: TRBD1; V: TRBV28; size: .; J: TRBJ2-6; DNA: TGTGCCAGCAGACAGGGGGCGGGTCTCTCTGGGGCCAACGTCCTGACTTTC; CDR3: CASRQGAGLSGANVLTF
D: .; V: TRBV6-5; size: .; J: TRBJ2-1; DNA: TGTGCCAGCAGATCGAGCTCCTACAATGAGCAGTTCTTC; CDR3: CASRSSSYNEQFF
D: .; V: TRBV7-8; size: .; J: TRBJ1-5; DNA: TGTGCCAGCAGCTTAGGGCCTAACCTTTACAATCAGCCCCAGCATTTT; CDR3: CASSLGPNLYNQPQHF
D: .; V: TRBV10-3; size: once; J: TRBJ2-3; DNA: TGTGCCATCAGCGTGCTTAGCACAGATACGCAGTATTTT; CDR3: CAISVLSTDTQYF
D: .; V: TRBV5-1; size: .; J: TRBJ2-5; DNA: TGCGCCAGCAGCTTGGTGGGACCGGGGGAGACCCAGTACTTC; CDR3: CASSLVGPGETQYF
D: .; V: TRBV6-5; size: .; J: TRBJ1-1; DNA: TGTGCCAGCAGTTACGTGAAATTCTCTGAAGCTTTCTTT; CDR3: CASSYVKFSEAFF
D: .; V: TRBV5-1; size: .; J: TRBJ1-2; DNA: TGCGCCAGCAGCTTCCAGGGTGATCAAGGCTACACCTTC; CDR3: CASSFQGDQGYTF
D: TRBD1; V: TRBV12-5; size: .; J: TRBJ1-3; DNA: TGTGCTAGTGGTTTGCGGACAGGGAGCTCTGGAAACACCATATATTTT; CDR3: CASGLRTGSSGNTIYF
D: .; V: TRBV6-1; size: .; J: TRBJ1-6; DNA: TGTGCCAGCAGTGACTCCAGGGAAGCATCACCCCTCCACTTT; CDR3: CASSDSREASPLHF
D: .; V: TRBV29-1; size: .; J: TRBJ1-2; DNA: TGCAGCGTACCTTCGGGGATTGCCTACACCTTC; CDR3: CSVPSGIAYTF
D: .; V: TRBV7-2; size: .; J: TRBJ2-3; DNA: TGTGCCAGCAGCCCCAACGGTAATCCCGGGGATACGCAGTATTTT; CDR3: CASSPNGNPGDTQYF
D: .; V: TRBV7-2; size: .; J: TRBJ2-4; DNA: TGTGCCAGCAGCTTCGGCGGAGCCAAAAACATTCAGTACTTC; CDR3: CASSFGGAKNIQYF
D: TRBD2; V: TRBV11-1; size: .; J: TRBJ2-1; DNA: TGTGCCAGCAGCTCTCAGACTAGCTCCTTTAACAATGAGCAGTTCTTC; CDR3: CASSSQTSSFNNEQFF
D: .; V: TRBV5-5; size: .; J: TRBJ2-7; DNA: TGTGCCAGCAGCTTGGAACGTCCTCCCTACGAGCAGTACTTC; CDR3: CASSLERPPYEQYF
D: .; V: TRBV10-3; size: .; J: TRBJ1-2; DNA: TGTGCCATCAGGGCTGGCTACACCTTC; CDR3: CAIRAGYTF
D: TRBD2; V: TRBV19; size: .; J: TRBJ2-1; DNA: TGTGCCAGTAGTCTGCGACTAGCGGGGGGCTACAATGAGCAGTTCTTC; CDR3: CASSLRLAGGYNEQFF
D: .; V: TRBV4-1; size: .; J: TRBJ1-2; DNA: TGCGCCAGCAGCCAAGCAGGGACAGGCTACACCTTC; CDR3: CASSQAGTGYTF
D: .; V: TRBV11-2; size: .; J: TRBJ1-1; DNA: TGTGCCAGCAGCTTAGAGTGGCAGATGGACACTGAAGCTTTCTTT; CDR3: CASSLEWQMDTEAFF
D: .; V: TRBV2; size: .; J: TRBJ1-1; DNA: TGTGCCAGCGCCTATGAAGCCGAAGCTTTCTTT; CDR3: CASAYEAEAFF
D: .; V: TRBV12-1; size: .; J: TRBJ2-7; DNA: TGTGCCAGCAGCTTTGCGTTCTGTCGACTAGCGGGAGGCCCCGTTGGGGAGCAGTACTTC; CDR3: CASSFAFCRLAGGPVGEQYF
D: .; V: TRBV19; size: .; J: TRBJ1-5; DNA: TGTGCCAGTAGTATAATAGGTAGCAATCAGCCCCAGCATTTT; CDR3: CASSIIGSNQPQHF